This T cell receptor (beta chain) was profiled in a study of cytomegalovirus exposure and HLA in healthy donors. On the study more broadly: The approximately 130 validation repertoires matched the roughly 700 first-cohort repertoires in platform, a later analysis reported. Whole-study results and caveats: In the approximately 130 validation repertoires, a later analysis found that first-cohort TCR clusters tended to co-occur.

The donors formed part of the approximately 130-subject validation cohort, distinct from the roughly 600-subject first cohort. Here immunoSEQ multiplex PCR was the method, and the copy in TCRdb shows in-frame clones only, minus some. The sample has hundreds of thousands of clones, about nine tenths seen once. Points on this clone: As yet, its antigen is unknown.

Trimming cost V 8 bases and J 4 bases; bases outside gene matches: 5. The V gene's germline CDR1 is SGHAT and CDR2 FQNNGV. The length of the CDR3 is 15 residues. V and J are TRBV11-2 and TRBJ2-1; TRBD2 matches at 13 bases. The sequence derives from a woman in her late teens or twenties in good health and CMV-seronegative. Sequenced material: PBMCs. CDR3 loop: CASVGLAGVYNEQFF. The CDR3 coding sequence is TGTGCCAGCGTAGGACTAGCGGGGGTATACAATGAGCAGTTCTTC. The full variable domain, with the rest looked up from reference TRBV11-2 and TRBJ2-1, is EAGVAQSPRYKIIEKRQSVAFWCNPISGHATLYWYQQILGQGPKLLIQFQNNGVVDDSQLPKDRFSAERLKGVDSTLKIQPAKLEDSAVYLCASVGLAGVYNEQFFGPGTRLTVL.